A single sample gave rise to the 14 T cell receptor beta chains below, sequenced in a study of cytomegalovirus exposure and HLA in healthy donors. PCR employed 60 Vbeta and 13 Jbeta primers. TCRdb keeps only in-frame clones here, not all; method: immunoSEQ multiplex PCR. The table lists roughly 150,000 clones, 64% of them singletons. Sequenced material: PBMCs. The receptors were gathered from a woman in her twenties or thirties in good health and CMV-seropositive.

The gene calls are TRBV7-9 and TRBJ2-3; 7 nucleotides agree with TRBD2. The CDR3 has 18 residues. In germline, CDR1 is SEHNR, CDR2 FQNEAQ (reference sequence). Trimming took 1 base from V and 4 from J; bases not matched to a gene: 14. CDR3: CASSLGMIAGPAADTQYF. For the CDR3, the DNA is TGTGCCAGCAGCTTAGGCATGATAGCGGGCCCGGCGGCAGATACGCAGTATTTT.

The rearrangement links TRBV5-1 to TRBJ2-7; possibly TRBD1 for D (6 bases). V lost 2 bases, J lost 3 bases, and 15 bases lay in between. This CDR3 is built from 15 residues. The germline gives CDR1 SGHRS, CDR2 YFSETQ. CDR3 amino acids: CASSFSPGVGYEQYF. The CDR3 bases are TGCGCCAGCAGCTTCTCGCCAGGGGTGGGCTACGAGCAGTACTTC.

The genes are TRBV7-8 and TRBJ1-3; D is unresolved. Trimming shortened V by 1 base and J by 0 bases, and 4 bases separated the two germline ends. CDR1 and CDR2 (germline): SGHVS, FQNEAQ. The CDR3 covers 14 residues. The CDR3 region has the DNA TGTGCCAGCAGCTTAGGGCACTCTGGAAACACCATATATTTT. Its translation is CASSLGHSGNTIYF.

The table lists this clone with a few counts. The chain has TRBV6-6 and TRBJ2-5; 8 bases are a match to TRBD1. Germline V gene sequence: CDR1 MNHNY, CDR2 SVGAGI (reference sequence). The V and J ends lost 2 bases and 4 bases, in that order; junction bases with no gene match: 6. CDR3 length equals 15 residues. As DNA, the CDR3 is TGTGCCAGCAGTTACGGACAGGGCGAAAGAGAGACCCAGTACTTC. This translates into CASSYGQGERETQYF.

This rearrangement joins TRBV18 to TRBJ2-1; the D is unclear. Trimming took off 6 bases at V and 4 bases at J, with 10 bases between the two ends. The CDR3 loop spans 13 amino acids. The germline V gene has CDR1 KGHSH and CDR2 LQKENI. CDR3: CASSTTTYNEQFF. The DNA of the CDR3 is TGTGCCAGCTCCACGACGACATACAATGAGCAGTTCTTC.

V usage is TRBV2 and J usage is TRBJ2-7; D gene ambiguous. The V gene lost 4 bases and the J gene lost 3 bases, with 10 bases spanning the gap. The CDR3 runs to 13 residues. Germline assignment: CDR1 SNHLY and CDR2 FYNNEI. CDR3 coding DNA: TGTGCCAGCAGTGCCCCTAGTGTCTACGAGCAGTACTTC. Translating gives CASSAPSVYEQYF. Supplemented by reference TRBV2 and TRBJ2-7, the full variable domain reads EPEVTQTPSHQVTQMGQEVILRCVPISNHLYFYWYRQILGQKVEFLVSFYNNEISEKSEIFDDQFSVERPDGSNFTLKIRSTKLEDSAMYFCASSAPSVYEQYFGPGTRLTVT.

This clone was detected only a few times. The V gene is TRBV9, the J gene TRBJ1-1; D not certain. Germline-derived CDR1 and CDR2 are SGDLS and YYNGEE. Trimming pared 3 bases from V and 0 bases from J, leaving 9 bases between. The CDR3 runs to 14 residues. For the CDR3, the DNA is TGTGCCAGCAGCGGTGACATGATGAACACTGAAGCTTTCTTT. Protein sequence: CASSGDMMNTEAFF.

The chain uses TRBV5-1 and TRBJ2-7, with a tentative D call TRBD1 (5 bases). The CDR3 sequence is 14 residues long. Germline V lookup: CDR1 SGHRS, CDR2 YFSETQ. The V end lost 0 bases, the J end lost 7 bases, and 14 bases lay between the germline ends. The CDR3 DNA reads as TGCGCCAGCAGCTTGGCGATGGGGCCAATGGAGCAGTACTTC. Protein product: CASSLAMGPMEQYF.

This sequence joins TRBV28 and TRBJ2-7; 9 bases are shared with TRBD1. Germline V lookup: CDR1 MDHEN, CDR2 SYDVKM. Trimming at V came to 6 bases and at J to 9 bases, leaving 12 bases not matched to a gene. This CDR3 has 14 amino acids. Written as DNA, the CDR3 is TGTGCCAGCAGCAAAGGGGGACAGGGAGGGGGGCAGTACTTC. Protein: CASSKGGQGGGQYF.

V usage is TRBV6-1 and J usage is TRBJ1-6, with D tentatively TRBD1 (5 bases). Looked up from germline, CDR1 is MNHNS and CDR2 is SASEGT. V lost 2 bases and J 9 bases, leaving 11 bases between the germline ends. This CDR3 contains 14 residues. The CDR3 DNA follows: TGTGCCAGCAGTGAATTATACAGGACTTCACCCCTCCACTTT. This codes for CASSELYRTSPLHF.

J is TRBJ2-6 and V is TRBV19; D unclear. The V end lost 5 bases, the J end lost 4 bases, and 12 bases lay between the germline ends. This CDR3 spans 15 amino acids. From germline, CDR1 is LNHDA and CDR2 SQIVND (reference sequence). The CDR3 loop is CASSLFQTGANVLTF. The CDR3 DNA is TGTGCCAGTAGTTTGTTCCAAACAGGGGCCAACGTCCTGACTTTC.

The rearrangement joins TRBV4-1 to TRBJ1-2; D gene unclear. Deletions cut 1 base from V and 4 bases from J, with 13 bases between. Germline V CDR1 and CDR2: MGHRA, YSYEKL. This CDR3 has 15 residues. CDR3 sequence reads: CASSQVLQKSYGYTF. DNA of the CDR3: TGCGCCAGCAGCCAAGTGCTACAGAAATCCTATGGCTACACCTTC.

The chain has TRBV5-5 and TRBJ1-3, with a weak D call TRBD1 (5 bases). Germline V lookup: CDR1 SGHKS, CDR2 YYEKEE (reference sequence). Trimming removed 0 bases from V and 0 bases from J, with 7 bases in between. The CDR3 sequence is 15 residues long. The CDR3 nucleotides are TGTGCCAGCAGCTTGGCCGGGGGCTCTGGAAACACCATATATTTT. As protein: CASSLAGGSGNTIYF.

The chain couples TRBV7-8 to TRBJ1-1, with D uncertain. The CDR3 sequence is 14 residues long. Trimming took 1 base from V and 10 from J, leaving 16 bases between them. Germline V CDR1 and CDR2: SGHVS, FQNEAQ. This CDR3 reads CASSLVTVARVAFF. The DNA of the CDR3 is TGTGCCAGCAGCTTAGTTACAGTTGCTCGAGTAGCTTTCTTT.